This TCR beta chain emerged from a study of T-cell memory formation after mild COVID-19. As to this clonotype: Its antigen is not identified.

TCRdb re-called the 5' RACE reads with MiXCR, one entry per CDR3 protein. The sample lists roughly 190,000 distinct CDR3 sequences; roughly 30% were seen once. The CDR3 is 12 amino acids. CDR1 is SQVTM, CDR2 ANQGSEA, per germline. The V end was cut by 3 bases, the J end by 5 bases, with 10 bases between. Study conclusions and caveats: In pre-infection memory, a portion of responding clones appeared, which suggested that cross-reactive memory joined.

The clonotype comes from an adult woman who had mild COVID-19 (a few samples of this study predate the infection). Cell type and time point are not known. Specimen: PBMCs or a T cell subset sorted from them (not recorded which). The rearrangement links TRBV29-1 to TRBJ2-5; D tentatively reads TRBD1 or TRBD2 (5 bases each). The CDR3 DNA is TGCAGCGTTGAGAGAGGGGAGGAGACCCAGTACTTC. Translation: CSVERGEETQYF.